The 32 T cell receptor beta chains below all came from one sample that was sequenced in a study of shared clonotypes between healthy human individuals. Using immunoSEQ multiplex PCR, the repertoire was profiled, and TCRdb retains in-frame clones only, with some absent. Altogether some 2,400,000 clones are present, approximately 96% being singletons, with the ten largest covering over 0.1%. The sequenced sample consisted of naive CD4+ T cells sorted from blood. The subset: CD45RA+ positively selected. These receptors originate from a young man in good health.

The chain joins TRBV11-2 to TRBJ1-1, with D possibly TRBD1 on 5 matching bases. This CDR3 spans 14 amino acids. With 5 bases removed from V and 4 bases from J, the gap between germline ends came to 14 bases. Looked up from germline, CDR1 is SGHAT and CDR2 is FQNNGV. CDR3 DNA sequence: TGTGCCAGCAGCCCCCCCCGGAGGGGCACTGAAGCTTTCTTT. The encoded protein is CASSPPRRGTEAFF.

The chain joins TRBV6-1 to TRBJ1-2; the match to TRBD1 covers 9 bases. V was pared by 6 bases and J by 4 bases, with 3 bases of the junction left unmatched. CDR3 length equals 13 residues. The germline V gene encodes CDR1 MNHNS and CDR2 SASEGT. The CDR3 coding sequence is TGTGCCAGCAGGGACAGGGGACGCTATGGCTACACCTTC. This codes for CASRDRGRYGYTF.

This CDR3 is CASRGQGHGYTF. The CDR3, as DNA: TGCGCCAGCAGAGGACAGGGCCATGGCTACACCTTC. J is TRBJ1-2 and V is TRBV5-1; 8 positions match TRBD1. The CDR3 contains 12 residues. CDR1 and CDR2 (germline): SGHRS, YFSETQ. V shed 5 bases, J shed 6 bases, and the junction held 3 bases outside the gene matches.

V and J are TRBV4-1 and TRBJ1-4; perhaps TRBD1 as D (6 bases). The CDR3 runs 16 residues. Trimming shortened V by 1 base and J by 0 bases, and 9 bases separated the two germline ends. Germline loops: CDR1 MGHRA, CDR2 YSYEKL. The CDR3 spells CASSQGDTPTNEKLFF. The CDR3 nucleotides are TGCGCCAGCAGCCAAGGGGACACCCCAACTAATGAAAAACTGTTTTTT.

V gene TRBV19 combines with J gene TRBJ1-2; 10 positions match TRBD1. The J segment lost 10 bases and the V segment lost 6 bases, leaving 8 bases of the junction unmatched. The CDR3 extends over 13 amino acids. Germline V gene sequence: CDR1 LNHDA, CDR2 SQIVND (reference sequence). CDR3 DNA sequence: TGTGCCAGTAGGGACTCGGACAGGGGGGACTACACCTTC. This translates into CASRDSDRGDYTF.

This sequence joins TRBV12-5 and TRBJ2-7; TRBD1 might be the D (6 bases). The CDR3 has 14 amino acids. V was shortened by 0 bases and J by 3 bases, with 9 bases between the two germline ends. CDR1 is LGHNT and CDR2 is FRNRAP in the germline V gene. CDR3 protein: CASGLVGQLYEQYF. The CDR3 DNA is TGTGCTAGTGGTTTGGTAGGACAGCTCTACGAGCAGTACTTC. Full variable domain (rest looked up from reference TRBV12-5 and TRBJ2-7): DARVTQTPRHKVTEMGQEVTMRCQPILGHNTVFWYRQTMMQGLELLAYFRNRAPLDDSGMPKDRFSAEMPDATLATLKIQPSEPRDSAVYFCASGLVGQLYEQYFGPGTRLTVT.

On this clone itself: Other DNA sequences of this sample code for an identical CDR3. This chain links TRBV18 with TRBJ2-7, with D unclear. The germline gives CDR1 KGHSH, CDR2 LQKENI. V was shortened by 3 bases and J by 3 bases, with 6 bases between the two germline ends. The CDR3 runs to 12 residues. The CDR3 loop is CASSPDGYEQYF. The CDR3 DNA reads TGTGCCAGCTCACCTGACGGCTACGAGCAGTACTTC.

Only a few counts were recorded for this clone. The rearrangement uses TRBV18 and TRBJ2-7; TRBD1 aligns across 10 bases. This CDR3 spans 16 amino acids. After removal of 5 bases from V and 4 bases from J, the junction contained 11 bases not matched to a gene. CDR1 is KGHSH and CDR2 is LQKENI in the germline V gene. CDR3 sequence (DNA): TGTGCCAGCTCAGAGATTGGACAGGGGGGACCATACGAGCAGTACTTC. Its translation: CASSEIGQGGPYEQYF.

This chain uses TRBV6-5 with TRBJ2-7; D is unresolved. V was clipped by 5 bases and J by 2 bases, with 13 bases between them. The CDR3 spans 14 residues. Germline values: CDR1 MNHEY, CDR2 SVGAGI. CDR3 DNA: TGTGCCAGCAGTATACGACCGGGTACCTACGAGCAGTACTTC. Its protein product is CASSIRPGTYEQYF.

The V call is TRBV30, the J call TRBJ2-1, with D uncertain. Germline CDR1 GTSNPN, CDR2 SVGIG (reference sequence). CDR3 length: 11 residues. The ends were cut back, 1 base at V and 8 bases at J, with 6 bases in the middle. The CDR3 loop is CAWSAEDEQFF. Written as DNA, the CDR3 is TGTGCCTGGAGTGCGGAAGATGAGCAGTTCTTC. Looking up the rest from reference TRBV30 and TRBJ2-1 gives the full variable domain: SQTIHQWPATLVQPVGSPLSLECTVEGTSNPNLYWYRQAAGRGLQLLFYSVGIGQISSEVPQNLSASRPQDRQFILSSKKLLLSDSGFYLCAWSAEDEQFFGPGTRLTVL.

CDR3 sequence: CASSISPGNEQYF. The CDR3 bases are TGTGCCAGTAGTATAAGCCCCGGGAACGAGCAGTACTTC. The rearrangement uses TRBV19 and TRBJ2-7; D is possibly TRBD2 (5 bases). CDR1 and CDR2 (germline): LNHDA, SQIVND (reference sequence). Trimming removed 2 bases at V and 5 bases at J, with 10 bases between. The CDR3 spans 13 residues. Full variable domain (outside the CDR3, taken from reference TRBV19 and TRBJ2-7): DGGITQSPKYLFRKEGQNVTLSCEQNLNHDAMYWYRQDPGQGLRLIYYSQIVNDFQKGDIAEGYSVSREKKESFPLTVTSAQKNPTAFYLCASSISPGNEQYFGPGTRLTVT.

The V gene is TRBV7-2, the J gene TRBJ2-1; 7 bases fit TRBD2. CDR1 is SGHTA and CDR2 is FQGNSA in the germline V gene. The CDR3 totals 14 residues. The ends lost 2 bases at V and 8 bases at J; junction bases unmatched: 6. The CDR3 nucleotides read TGTGCCAGCAGCTTAACGGGAGGTCGGGATGAGCAGTTCTTC. It codes for CASSLTGGRDEQFF.

The rearrangement uses TRBV19 and TRBJ1-6, with D possibly being TRBD1 (5 bases). Germline V gene lookup returns CDR1 LNHDA and CDR2 SQIVND (reference sequence). V gave up 5 bases and J gave up 8 bases, with 10 bases separating them. The CDR3 covers 13 residues. The chain's CDR3 is CASSVRGDSPLHF. The CDR3 DNA follows: TGTGCCAGTAGTGTACGGGGGGATTCACCCCTCCACTTT.

The chain has TRBV7-2 and TRBJ2-7; 10 positions agree with TRBD1. The CDR3 loop spans 14 amino acids. CDR1 and CDR2 (germline): SGHTA, FQGNSA. The V gene end was trimmed by 2 bases and the J gene end by 5 bases; junction bases not matched to a gene: 3. This chain's CDR3 is CASSLPGQGHEQYF. CDR3 DNA sequence: TGTGCCAGCAGCTTACCGGGACAGGGGCACGAGCAGTACTTC.

The sample holds one count of this clone. The J gene is TRBJ2-1, the V gene TRBV1; the table's D call, TRBD2, has no DNA check behind it. TRBV1 has pseudogene status. The CDR3 length is 17 residues. This CDR3 is CTSSHGMGLAGYNEQFF. In DNA, the CDR3 is TGCACCAGCAGCCATGGGATGGGACTAGCGGGTTACAATGAGCAGTTCTTC.

J is TRBJ2-1 and V is TRBV11-2; D gene unclear. The CDR3 runs to 15 residues. Trimming took 4 bases from V and 2 from J, leaving 12 bases between them. The germline V gene encodes CDR1 SGHAT and CDR2 FQNNGV. For the CDR3, the DNA is TGTGCCAGCAGCTCGATCGGGTACACCTACAATGAGCAGTTCTTC. Residues: CASSSIGYTYNEQFF.

This rearrangement joins TRBV5-6 to TRBJ2-3; 12 bases are a match to TRBD2. The CDR3 extends over 16 amino acids. V dropped 2 bases and J dropped 0; count of bases not matched to a gene: 1. Germline loops: CDR1 SGHDT, CDR2 YYEEEE. The CDR3 sequence is CASSFGLAGSTDTQYF. The CDR3 nucleotides read TGTGCCAGCAGCTTTGGACTAGCGGGAAGCACAGATACGCAGTATTTT.

Comments on this clone: Other nucleotide sequences in the sample specify the same CDR3. This chain uses TRBV6-1 with TRBJ1-2, with 10 bases identical to TRBD1. This CDR3 comprises 15 residues. Per the germline V gene, CDR1 is MNHNS and CDR2 is SASEGT. V was pared by 2 bases and J by 4 bases, with 4 bases of the junction left unmatched. In DNA form, the CDR3 reads TGTGCCAGCAGTGAATCACGGACAGGGGGCTATGGCTACACCTTC. Its translation: CASSESRTGGYGYTF.

The chain links TRBV6-6 to TRBJ1-2; D uncertain. CDR3 length: 15 residues. V was cut by 2 bases and J by 6 bases, with 16 bases left in between. CDR1 MNHNY and CDR2 SVGAGI come from the germline V gene (reference sequence). CDR3 coding DNA: TGTGCCAGCAGTTACCGGATCGCGGCAGACGATGGCTACACCTTC. This translates into CASSYRIAADDGYTF.

The rearrangement joins TRBV13 to TRBJ1-1; possible D gene TRBD1, 6 bases. Germline V gene lookup returns CDR1 PRHDT and CDR2 FYEKMQ (reference sequence). The length of the CDR3 is 14 residues. Between the trimmed V and J ends, which lost 3 bases and 7 bases, there was a span of 15 bases. Here the CDR3 reads CASSLVGGLGEAFF. DNA for the CDR3: TGTGCCAGCAGCTTGGTCGGGGGCTTGGGTGAAGCTTTCTTT.

There are a few counts of this clone. The chain has TRBV28 and TRBJ1-3, with a tentative D call TRBD1 (5 bases). Per germline, CDR1 MDHEN and CDR2 SYDVKM. The CDR3 totals 13 residues. V lost 9 bases to trimming and J lost 14 bases, with 23 bases between them. For the CDR3, the DNA is TGTGCCAGTACGGGACCTTCCCCCCCACCCGTATATTTT. It specifies CASTGPSPPPVYF.

This clone was seen once. The rearrangement links TRBV5-6 to TRBJ1-2; perhaps TRBD1 as D (5 bases). The CDR3 contains 13 residues. V was trimmed by 2 bases and J by 7 bases, leaving 12 bases between them. Germline CDR1 SGHDT, CDR2 YYEEEE. This chain's CDR3 is CASSFSRDPGYTF. In nucleotides, the CDR3 is TGTGCCAGCAGCTTCTCCAGGGATCCTGGCTACACCTTC.

The chain is built from TRBV15 and TRBJ2-7; TRBD1 aligns across 8 bases. V shed 3 bases and J 2 bases; nucleotides not matched to a gene: 12. The CDR3 runs 17 residues. CDR1 and CDR2 from the germline V gene are LNHNV and YYDKDF (reference sequence). This CDR3 is CATSSQTDRGNPYEQYF. The DNA of the CDR3 is TGTGCCACCAGCAGTCAAACAGACAGGGGAAACCCCTACGAGCAGTACTTC.

The rearrangement joins TRBV30 to TRBJ1-6; the D is unclear. CDR1 and CDR2 from the germline V gene are GTSNPN and SVGIG (reference sequence). The germline V and J ends were trimmed by 1 base and 7 bases, with 17 bases remaining between them. CDR3 length equals 16 residues. CDR3: CAWSEGTIRVNSPLHF. CDR3 in DNA: TGTGCCTGGAGTGAGGGCACGATCCGGGTGAATTCACCCCTCCACTTT.

As concerns this clone: The junction and the germline gene differ at one end; a read error may be behind it. The chain couples TRBV10-3 to TRBJ2-7; 7 bases are shared with TRBD1. The germline V gene has CDR1 ENHRY and CDR2 SYGVKD. The CDR3 is made up of 12 amino acids. The CDR3, as DNA: TGTGCCATCAGTGACACCGGGACAGCGCAGATGTTC. It codes for CAISDTGTAQMF.

This clone came up once. CDR3 loop: CAWRAGFPSEKLFF. The CDR3 bases are TGTGCCTGGAGGGCAGGGTTTCCAAGTGAAAAACTGTTTTTT. The V and J genes are TRBV30 and TRBJ1-4; D perhaps matches TRBD1 (5 bases). With 3 bases removed from V and 7 bases from J, the gap between germline ends came to 15 bases. This CDR3 is 14 amino acids long. The germline V gene has CDR1 GTSNPN and CDR2 SVGIG (reference sequence).

The chain is built from TRBV7-9 and TRBJ2-7, with a possible D match to TRBD1 (6 bases). Trimming took 5 bases from V and 4 from J, leaving 18 bases between them. This CDR3 comprises 15 residues. CDR1 SEHNR and CDR2 FQNEAQ come from the germline V gene (reference sequence). The CDR3 here is CASSLWDTYSYEQYF. The CDR3 coding sequence is TGTGCCAGCAGCCTCTGGGACACATATTCTTACGAGCAGTACTTC.

The chain employs TRBV5-4 and TRBJ1-6; 9 positions match TRBD1. V gave up 2 bases and J gave up 6 bases; unmatched junction bases: 15. Looked up from germline, CDR1 is SGHNT and CDR2 is YYREEE (reference sequence). This CDR3 comprises 19 residues. CDR3 nucleotide sequence: TGTGCCAGCAGCTTCAGTGGGACAGGGATGGCGAGCAGTAATTCACCCCTCCACTTT. As protein: CASSFSGTGMASSNSPLHF.

A note on this clone: Other nucleotide sequences in the sample specify the same CDR3. V usage is TRBV28 and J usage is TRBJ2-5; 11 bases are a match to TRBD1. The V gene end was trimmed by 6 bases and the J gene end by 5 bases; junction bases not matched to a gene: 2. The CDR3 sequence is 13 residues long. CDR1 is MDHEN, CDR2 SYDVKM, per germline. Here the CDR3 reads CASRDRGRETQYF. CDR3 nucleotide sequence: TGTGCCAGCAGGGACAGGGGGCGGGAGACCCAGTACTTC.

This chain connects TRBV7-9 to TRBJ1-3; D perhaps matches TRBD1 (6 bases). The CDR3 extends over 15 amino acids. CDR1 and CDR2 (germline): SEHNR, FQNEAQ (reference sequence). Trimming left V 5 bases short and J 0 bases short, with 11 bases between. CDR3: CASSADRPSGNTIYF. The DNA for the CDR3 is TGTGCCAGCAGCGCCGACAGGCCCTCTGGAAACACCATATATTTT.

In DNA, the CDR3 is TGTGCCAGCGGAAGAGCCGGGACTAGCGGGATGGAGACCCAGTACTTC. This gives the protein CASGRAGTSGMETQYF. The chain carries TRBV5-4 and TRBJ2-5; TRBD2 agrees at 13 bases. Trimming at V came to 7 bases and at J to 5 bases, leaving 11 bases not matched to a gene. The CDR3 sequence is 16 residues long. From germline, CDR1 is SGHNT and CDR2 YYREEE (reference sequence).

This chain uses TRBV2 with TRBJ2-6; D is ambiguous. The CDR3 totals 15 residues. The V end was cut by 8 bases, the J end by 0 bases, with 11 bases between. Germline assignment: CDR1 SNHLY and CDR2 FYNNEI. CDR3 sequence reads: CASGRRSSGANVLTF. DNA for the CDR3: TGTGCCAGCGGTCGTAGAAGCTCTGGGGCCAACGTCCTGACTTTC.